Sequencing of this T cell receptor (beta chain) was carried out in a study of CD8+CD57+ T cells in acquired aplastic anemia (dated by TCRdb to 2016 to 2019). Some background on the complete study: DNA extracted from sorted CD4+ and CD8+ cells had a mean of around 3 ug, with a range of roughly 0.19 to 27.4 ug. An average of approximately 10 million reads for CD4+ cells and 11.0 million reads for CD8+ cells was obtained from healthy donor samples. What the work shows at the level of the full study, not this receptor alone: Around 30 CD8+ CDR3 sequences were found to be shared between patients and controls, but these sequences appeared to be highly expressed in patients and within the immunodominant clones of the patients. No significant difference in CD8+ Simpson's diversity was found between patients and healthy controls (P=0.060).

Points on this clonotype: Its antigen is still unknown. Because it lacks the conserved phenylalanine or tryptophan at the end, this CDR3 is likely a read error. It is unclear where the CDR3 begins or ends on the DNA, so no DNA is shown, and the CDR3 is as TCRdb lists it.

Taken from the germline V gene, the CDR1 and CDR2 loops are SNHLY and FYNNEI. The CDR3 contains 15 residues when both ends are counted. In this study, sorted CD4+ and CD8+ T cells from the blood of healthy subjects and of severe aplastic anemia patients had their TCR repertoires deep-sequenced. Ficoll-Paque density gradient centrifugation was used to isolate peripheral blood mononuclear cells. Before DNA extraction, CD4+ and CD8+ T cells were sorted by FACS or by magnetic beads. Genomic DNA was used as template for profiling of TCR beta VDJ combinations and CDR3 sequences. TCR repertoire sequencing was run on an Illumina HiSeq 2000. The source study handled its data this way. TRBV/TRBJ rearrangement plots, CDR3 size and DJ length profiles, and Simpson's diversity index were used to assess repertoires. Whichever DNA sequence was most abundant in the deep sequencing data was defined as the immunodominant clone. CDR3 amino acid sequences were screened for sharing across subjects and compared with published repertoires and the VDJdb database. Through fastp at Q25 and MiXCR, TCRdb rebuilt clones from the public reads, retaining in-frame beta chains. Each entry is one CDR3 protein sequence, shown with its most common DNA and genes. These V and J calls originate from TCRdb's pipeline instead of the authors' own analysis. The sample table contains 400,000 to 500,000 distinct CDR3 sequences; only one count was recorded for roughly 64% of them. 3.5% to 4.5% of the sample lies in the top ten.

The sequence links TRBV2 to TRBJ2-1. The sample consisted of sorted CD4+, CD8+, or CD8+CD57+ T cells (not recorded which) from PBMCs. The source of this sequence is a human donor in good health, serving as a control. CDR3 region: CASSEAQAYENYFWL.